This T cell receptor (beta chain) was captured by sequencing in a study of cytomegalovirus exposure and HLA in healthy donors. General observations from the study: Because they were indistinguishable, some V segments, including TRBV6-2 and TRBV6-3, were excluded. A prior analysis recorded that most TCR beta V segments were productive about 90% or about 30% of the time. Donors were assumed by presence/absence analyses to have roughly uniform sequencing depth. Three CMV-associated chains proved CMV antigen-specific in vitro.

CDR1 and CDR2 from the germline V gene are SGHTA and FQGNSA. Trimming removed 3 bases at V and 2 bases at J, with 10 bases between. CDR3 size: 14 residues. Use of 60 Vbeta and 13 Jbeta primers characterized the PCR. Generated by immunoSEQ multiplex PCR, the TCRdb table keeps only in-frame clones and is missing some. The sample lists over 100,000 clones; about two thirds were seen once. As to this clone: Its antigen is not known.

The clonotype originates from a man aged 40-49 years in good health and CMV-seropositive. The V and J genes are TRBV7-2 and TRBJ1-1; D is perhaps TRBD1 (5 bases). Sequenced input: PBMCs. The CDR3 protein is CASSFSQGNTEAFF. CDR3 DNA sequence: TGTGCCAGCAGCTTTTCCCAGGGAAACACTGAAGCTTTCTTT.